A selection of T cell receptor beta chains follows, all from one sample in a study of T cell repertoires in cytomegalovirus infection. TCRdb redid the calling of the reads with MiXCR, one entry per CDR3 protein. The repertoire includes fewer than 1,000,000 distinct CDR3 sequences, 31% of them detected once, and around an eighth sits in the top ten. Their recognized antigens are unknown. The source material was cultured CD8+ T cells from PBMCs, sampled from culture after CMV antigen stimulation. The receptors were sampled from a human donor in good health (CMV status not recorded). Some clones in this sample may be carry-over from other donors' samples. CDR3s include the opening cysteine and the closing phenylalanine or tryptophan. The D gene is left open where the match is weak. Some rows mark clone size as missing; the rest say once, few, many or name a class of expanded clone.

clone_size j_call v_call d_call cdr3_nt cdr3_aa
many TRBJ2-5 TRBV7-2 - TGTGCCAGCAGCCAATTGGGGTTTGGGGAGACCCAGTACTTC CASSQLGFGETQYF
- TRBJ1-4 TRBV28 - TGTGCCAGCAGTTCCCAGCGGGGGGCGGTAAAACTGTTTTTT CASSSQRGAVKLFF
many TRBJ2-1 TRBV7-2 TRBD1 TGTGCCAGCAGCTACACGGACAGGCGGTCCTACAATGAGCAGTTCTTC CASSYTDRRSYNEQFF
- TRBJ1-5 TRBV4-1 - TGCGCCAGCAGCCAAGAAGGGTGGGGGAATCAGCCCCAGCATTTT CASSQEGWGNQPQHF
few TRBJ1-2 TRBV7-9 - TGTGCCAGCAGCCCGATGACAGGACCCTATGGCTACACCTTC CASSPMTGPYGYTF
- TRBJ1-2 TRBV5-6 - TGTGCCAGCGGGACAACCCATGGCTACACCTTC CASGTTHGYTF
- TRBJ2-5 TRBV6-5 - TGTGCCAGCAGAATTGAGCCCTTAGCGTCACAAGAGACCCAGTACTTC CASRIEPLASQETQYF
- TRBJ2-3 TRBV5-1 TRBD1 TGCACCAGCAGCCCCGGGACAGGGGGCACAGATACGCAGTATTTT CTSSPGTGGTDTQYF
few TRBJ1-3 TRBV6-2/TRBV6-3 - TGTGCCAGCAGTTACGAGGAGAAGGGGTCTGGAAACACCATATATTTT CASSYEEKGSGNTIYF
- TRBJ2-1 TRBV7-9 - TGTGCCAGCAGTTTATCGGGGGTGGTATCCTACAATGGGCAGTTCTTC CASSLSGVVSYNGQFF
- TRBJ2-3 TRBV7-9 TRBD2 TGTGCCAGCAGCTTAGCGCCTCTAGCGGGGGGGAGAATGGATACGCAGTATTTT CASSLAPLAGGRMDTQYF
many TRBJ1-5 TRBV28 - TGTGCCAGCAGAACTATAAAGGCCCAGGGCGGCAATCAGCCCCAGCATTTT CASRTIKAQGGNQPQHF
- TRBJ1-6 TRBV6-2/TRBV6-3 - TGTGCCAGCAACCCCGGGACGAATTCACCCCTCCACTTT CASNPGTNSPLHF
few TRBJ2-4 TRBV19 - TGTGCCAGTAGTATAATGGAGGGGTTAGCCAAAAACATTCAGTACTTC CASSIMEGLAKNIQYF